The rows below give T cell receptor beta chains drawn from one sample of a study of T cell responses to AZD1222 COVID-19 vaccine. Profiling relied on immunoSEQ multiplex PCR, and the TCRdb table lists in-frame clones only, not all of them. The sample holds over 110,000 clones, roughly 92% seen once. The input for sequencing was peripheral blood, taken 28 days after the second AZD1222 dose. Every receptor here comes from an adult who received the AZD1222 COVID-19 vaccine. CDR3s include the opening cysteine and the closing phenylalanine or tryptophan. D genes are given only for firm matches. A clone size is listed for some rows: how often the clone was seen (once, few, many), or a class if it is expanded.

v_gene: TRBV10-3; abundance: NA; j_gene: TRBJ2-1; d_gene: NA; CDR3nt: TGTGCCATCAGTGAGAAACGGGTGTCTTACAATGAGCAGTTCTTC; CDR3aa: CAISEKRVSYNEQFF
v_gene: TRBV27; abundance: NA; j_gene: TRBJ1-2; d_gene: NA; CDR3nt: TGTGCCAGCAGAACGGGGGAACGCTACACCTTC; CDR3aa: CASRTGERYTF
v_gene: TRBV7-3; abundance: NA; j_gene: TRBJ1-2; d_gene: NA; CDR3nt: TGTGCCAGCAGCTCGCCAGGTGGGCAAGGCTACACCTTC; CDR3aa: CASSSPGGQGYTF
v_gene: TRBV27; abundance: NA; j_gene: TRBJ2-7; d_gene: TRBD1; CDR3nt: TGTGCCAGCAGTCCAGGACAGGCAAAACTTTCCTACGAGCAGTACTTC; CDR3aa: CASSPGQAKLSYEQYF
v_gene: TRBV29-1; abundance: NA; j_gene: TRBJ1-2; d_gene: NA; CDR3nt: TGCAGCGTTGAAGATTACAACTTTGACAGGCCTGAGGTTAACTATGGCTACACCTTC; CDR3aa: CSVEDYNFDRPEVNYGYTF
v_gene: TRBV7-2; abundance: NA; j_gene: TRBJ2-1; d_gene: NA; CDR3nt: TGTGCCAGCAGCCCCGCCCAGGTAGTCAACAATGAGCAGTTCTTC; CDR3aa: CASSPAQVVNNEQFF
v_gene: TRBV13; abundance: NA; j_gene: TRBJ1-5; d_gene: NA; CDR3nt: TGTGCCAGCAGCTTAGGCCTGGGGATATCAAGCAATCAGCCCCAGCATTTT; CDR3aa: CASSLGLGISSNQPQHF
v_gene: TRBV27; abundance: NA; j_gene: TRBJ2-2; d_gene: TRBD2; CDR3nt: TGTGCCAGCAGTGTAACTACTAGCGGGCGCTACACCGGGGAGCTGTTTTTT; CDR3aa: CASSVTTSGRYTGELFF
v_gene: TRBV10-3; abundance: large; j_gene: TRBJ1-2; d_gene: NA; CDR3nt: TGTGCCATCAGGGGCAGAACTAACTATGGCTACACCTTC; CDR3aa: CAIRGRTNYGYTF
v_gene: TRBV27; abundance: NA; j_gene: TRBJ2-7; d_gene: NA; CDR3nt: TGTGCCAGCAGTTCCCGAGGGGGGCTCTACGAGCAGTACTTC; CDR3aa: CASSSRGGLYEQYF
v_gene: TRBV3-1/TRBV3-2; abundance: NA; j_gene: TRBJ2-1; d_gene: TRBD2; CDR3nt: TGTGCCAGCAGCCCTAGCGGGGGATACAATGAGCAGTTCTTC; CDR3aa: CASSPSGGYNEQFF
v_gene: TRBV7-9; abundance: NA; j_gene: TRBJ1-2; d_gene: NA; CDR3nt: TGTGCCAGCAGCTTAGGGACAGAGTATGGCTACACCTTC; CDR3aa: CASSLGTEYGYTF
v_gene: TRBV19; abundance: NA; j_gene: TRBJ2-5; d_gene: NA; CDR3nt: TGTGCCAGTAGTATAATCCAGGGACAAGAGACCCAGTACTTC; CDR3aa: CASSIIQGQETQYF
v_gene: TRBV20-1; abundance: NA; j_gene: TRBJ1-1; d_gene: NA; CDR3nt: TGCAGTGCTAGTAAGGCGGACTCGAACACTGAAGCTTTCTTT; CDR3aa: CSASKADSNTEAFF
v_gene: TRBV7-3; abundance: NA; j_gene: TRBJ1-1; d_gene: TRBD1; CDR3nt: TGTGCCAGCAGCTTAGTACAGGGGAGCACTGAAGCTTTCTTT; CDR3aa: CASSLVQGSTEAFF
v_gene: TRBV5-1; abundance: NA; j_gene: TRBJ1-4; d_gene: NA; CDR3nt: TGCGCCAGCAGCTTAGATTTTGCAACTAATGAAAAACTGTTTTTT; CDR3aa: CASSLDFATNEKLFF
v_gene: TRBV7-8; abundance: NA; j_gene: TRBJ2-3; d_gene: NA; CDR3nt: TGTGCCAGCAATATGAGGGGCGGGACGGCCACAGATACGCAGTATTTT; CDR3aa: CASNMRGGTATDTQYF
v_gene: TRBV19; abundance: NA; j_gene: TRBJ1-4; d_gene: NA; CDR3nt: TGTGCCAGTAGTCGGGATGAAAAACTGTTTTTT; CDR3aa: CASSRDEKLFF
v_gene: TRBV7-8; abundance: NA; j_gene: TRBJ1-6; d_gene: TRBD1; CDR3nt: TGTGCCAGCAGCAAAAGCCCGGGACAGGGGTTACCCCTCCACTTT; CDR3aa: CASSKSPGQGLPLHF
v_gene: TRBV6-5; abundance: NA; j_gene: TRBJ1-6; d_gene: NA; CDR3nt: TGTGCCAGCAGCGCTAGCTCGGAGAATTCACCCCTCCACTTT; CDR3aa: CASSASSENSPLHF
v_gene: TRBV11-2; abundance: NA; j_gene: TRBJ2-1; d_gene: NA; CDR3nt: TGTGCCAGCAGCTTACTTAACTCGAGGGGGAAGCAGTTCTTC; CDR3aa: CASSLLNSRGKQFF
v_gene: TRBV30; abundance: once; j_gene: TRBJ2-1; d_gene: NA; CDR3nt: TGTGCCTGGAGTGTACTACTCCTAGGGTTCGATGAGCAGTTCTTC; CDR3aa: CAWSVLLLGFDEQFF
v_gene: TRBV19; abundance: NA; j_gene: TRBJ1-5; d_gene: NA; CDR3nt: TGTGCCAGTAGTGCCTTCATTTCGGGCAATCAGCCCCAGCATTTT; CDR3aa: CASSAFISGNQPQHF